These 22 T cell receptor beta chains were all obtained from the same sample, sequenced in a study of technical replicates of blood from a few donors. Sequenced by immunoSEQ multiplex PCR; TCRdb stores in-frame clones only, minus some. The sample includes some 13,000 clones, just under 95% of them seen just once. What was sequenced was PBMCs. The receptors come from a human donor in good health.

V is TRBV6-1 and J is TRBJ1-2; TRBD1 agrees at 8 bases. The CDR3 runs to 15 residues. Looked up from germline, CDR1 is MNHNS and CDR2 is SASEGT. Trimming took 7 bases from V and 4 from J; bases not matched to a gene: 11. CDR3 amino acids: CASTQTPGGGYGYTF. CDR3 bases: TGTGCCAGCACTCAGACCCCAGGGGGCGGCTATGGCTACACCTTC.

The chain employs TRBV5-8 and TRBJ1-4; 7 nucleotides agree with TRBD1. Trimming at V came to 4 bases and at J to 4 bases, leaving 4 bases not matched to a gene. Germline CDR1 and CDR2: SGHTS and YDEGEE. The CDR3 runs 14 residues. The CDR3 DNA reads TGTGCCAGCAGCACCCGGGACAGTAATGAAAAACTGTTTTTT. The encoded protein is CASSTRDSNEKLFF.

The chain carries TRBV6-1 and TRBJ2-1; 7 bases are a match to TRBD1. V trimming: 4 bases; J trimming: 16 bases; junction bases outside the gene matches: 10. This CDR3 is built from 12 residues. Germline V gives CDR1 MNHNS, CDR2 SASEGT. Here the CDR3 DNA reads TGTGCCAGCAGTGCCCAGGGGGAGATTCGATTCTTC. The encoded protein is CASSAQGEIRFF.

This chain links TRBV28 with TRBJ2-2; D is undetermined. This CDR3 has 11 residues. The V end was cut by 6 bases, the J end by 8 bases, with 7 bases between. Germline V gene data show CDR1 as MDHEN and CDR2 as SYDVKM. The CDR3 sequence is CASRTSGELFF. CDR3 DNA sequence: TGTGCCAGCAGAACCAGTGGGGAGCTGTTTTTT.

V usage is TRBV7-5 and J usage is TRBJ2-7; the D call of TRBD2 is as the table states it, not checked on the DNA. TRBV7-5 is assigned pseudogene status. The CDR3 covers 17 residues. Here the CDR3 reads CVRSLGDSPWPHYEQYF. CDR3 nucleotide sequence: TGTGTCAGAAGCTTAGGGGACTCCCCCTGGCCCCACTACGAGCAGTACTTC.

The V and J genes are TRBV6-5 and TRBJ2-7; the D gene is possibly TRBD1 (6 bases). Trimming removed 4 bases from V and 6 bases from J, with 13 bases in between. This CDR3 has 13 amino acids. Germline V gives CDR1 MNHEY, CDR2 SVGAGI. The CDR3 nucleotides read TGTGCCAGCAGTTTCAGGGGTGGCGGCGAGCAGTACTTC. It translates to CASSFRGGGEQYF.

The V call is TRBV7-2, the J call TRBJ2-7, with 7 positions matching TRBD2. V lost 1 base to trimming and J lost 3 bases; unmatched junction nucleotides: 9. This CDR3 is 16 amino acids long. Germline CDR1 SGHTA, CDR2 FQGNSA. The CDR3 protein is CASSLELAAALYEQYF. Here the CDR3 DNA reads TGTGCCAGCAGCTTAGAGCTAGCGGCCGCCCTCTACGAGCAGTACTTC.

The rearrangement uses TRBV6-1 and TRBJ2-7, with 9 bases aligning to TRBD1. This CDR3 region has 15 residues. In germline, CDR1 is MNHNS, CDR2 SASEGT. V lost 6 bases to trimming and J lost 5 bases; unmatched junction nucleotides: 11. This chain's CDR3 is CASRRPGQGVHEQYF. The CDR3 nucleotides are TGTGCCAGCAGGAGACCGGGACAGGGAGTACACGAGCAGTACTTC.

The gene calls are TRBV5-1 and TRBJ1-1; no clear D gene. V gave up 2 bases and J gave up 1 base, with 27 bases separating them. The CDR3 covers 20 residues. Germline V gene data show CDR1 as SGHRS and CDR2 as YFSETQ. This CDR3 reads CASSFGLDWYSKIENTEAFF. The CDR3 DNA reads TGCGCCAGCAGCTTTGGGTTGGACTGGTATTCGAAAATAGAGAACACTGAAGCTTTCTTT.

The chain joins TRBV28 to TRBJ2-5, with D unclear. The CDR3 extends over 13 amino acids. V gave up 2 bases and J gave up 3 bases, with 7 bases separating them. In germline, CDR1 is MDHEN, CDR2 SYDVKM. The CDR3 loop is CASSLNIEETQYF. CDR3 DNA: TGTGCCAGCAGTTTAAATATAGAAGAGACCCAGTACTTC.

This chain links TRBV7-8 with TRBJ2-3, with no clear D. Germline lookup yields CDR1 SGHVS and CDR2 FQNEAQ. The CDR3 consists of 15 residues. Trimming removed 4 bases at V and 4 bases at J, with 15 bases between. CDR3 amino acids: CASSWAWLSADTQYF. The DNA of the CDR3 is TGTGCCAGCAGCTGGGCATGGCTATCTGCAGATACGCAGTATTTT.

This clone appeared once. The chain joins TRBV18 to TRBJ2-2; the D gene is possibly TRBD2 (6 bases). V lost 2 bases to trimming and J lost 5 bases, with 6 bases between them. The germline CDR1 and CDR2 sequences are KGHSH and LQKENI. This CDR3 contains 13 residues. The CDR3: CASSPGGTGELFF. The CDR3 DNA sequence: TGTGCCAGCTCACCAGGGGGGACCGGGGAGCTGTTTTTT.

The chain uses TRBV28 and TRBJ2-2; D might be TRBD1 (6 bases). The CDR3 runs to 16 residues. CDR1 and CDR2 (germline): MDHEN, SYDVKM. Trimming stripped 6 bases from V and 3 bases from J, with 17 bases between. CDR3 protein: CASRKSGAWDTGELFF. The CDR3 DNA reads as TGTGCCAGCAGGAAATCAGGGGCTTGGGACACCGGGGAGCTGTTTTTT.

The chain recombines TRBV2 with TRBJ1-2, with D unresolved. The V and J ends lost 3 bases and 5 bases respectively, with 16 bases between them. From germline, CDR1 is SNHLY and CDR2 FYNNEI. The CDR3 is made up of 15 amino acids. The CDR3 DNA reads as TGTGCCAGCAGTGAGACGGGATCACGTAGGTATGGCTACACCTTC. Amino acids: CASSETGSRRYGYTF.

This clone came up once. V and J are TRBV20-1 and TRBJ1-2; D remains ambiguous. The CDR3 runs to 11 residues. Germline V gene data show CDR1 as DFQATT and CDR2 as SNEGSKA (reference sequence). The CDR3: CSGVSNYGYTF. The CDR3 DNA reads TGCAGCGGGGTTTCTAACTATGGCTACACCTTC.

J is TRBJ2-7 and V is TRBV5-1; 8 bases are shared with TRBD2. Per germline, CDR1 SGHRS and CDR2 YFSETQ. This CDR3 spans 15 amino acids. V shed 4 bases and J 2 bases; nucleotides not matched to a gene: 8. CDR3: CASSGAAGGAYEQYF. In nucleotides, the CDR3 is TGCGCCAGCAGCGGGGCTGCGGGAGGCGCCTACGAGCAGTACTTC.

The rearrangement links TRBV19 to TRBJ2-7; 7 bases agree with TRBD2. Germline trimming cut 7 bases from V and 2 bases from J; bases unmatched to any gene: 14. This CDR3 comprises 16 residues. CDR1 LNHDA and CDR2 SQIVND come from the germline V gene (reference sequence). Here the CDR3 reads CASTAQTGEGPYEQYF. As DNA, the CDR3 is TGTGCCAGTACCGCCCAGACGGGGGAGGGCCCCTACGAGCAGTACTTC.

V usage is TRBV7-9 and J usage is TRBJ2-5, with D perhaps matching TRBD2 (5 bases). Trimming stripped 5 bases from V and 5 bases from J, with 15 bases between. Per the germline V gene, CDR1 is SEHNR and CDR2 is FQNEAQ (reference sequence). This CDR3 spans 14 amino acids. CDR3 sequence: CASSQHLGIETQYF. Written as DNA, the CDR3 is TGTGCCAGCAGCCAACACCTCGGGATTGAGACCCAGTACTTC.

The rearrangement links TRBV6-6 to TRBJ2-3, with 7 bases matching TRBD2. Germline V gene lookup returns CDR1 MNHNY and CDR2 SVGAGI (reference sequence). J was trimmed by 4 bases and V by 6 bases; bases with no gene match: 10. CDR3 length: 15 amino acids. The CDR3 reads CASRNQLAIADTQYF. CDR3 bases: TGTGCCAGCAGAAACCAACTAGCGATCGCAGATACGCAGTATTTT.

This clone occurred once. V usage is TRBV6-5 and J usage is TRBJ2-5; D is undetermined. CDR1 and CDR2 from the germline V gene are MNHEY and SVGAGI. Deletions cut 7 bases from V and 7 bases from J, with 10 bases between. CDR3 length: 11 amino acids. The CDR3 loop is CASTYGRTQYF. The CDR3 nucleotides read TGTGCCAGCACCTATGGGCGGACCCAGTACTTC.

The CDR3 here is CASSSPTGGYQPQHF. The CDR3 coding sequence is TGTGCCAGCAGTTCCCCGACAGGGGGATATCAGCCCCAGCATTTT. J is TRBJ1-5 and V is TRBV28; 9 positions match TRBD1. The CDR3 sequence is 15 residues long. V lost 4 bases to trimming and J lost 5 bases; unmatched junction nucleotides: 6. Germline CDR1 and CDR2: MDHEN and SYDVKM.

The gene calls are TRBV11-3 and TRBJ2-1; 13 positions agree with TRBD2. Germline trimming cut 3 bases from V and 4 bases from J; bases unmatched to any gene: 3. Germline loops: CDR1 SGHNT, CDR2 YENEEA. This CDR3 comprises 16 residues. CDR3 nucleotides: TGTGCCAGCAGCTTGGGGACTAGCGGGAATTACAATGAGCAGTTCTTC. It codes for CASSLGTSGNYNEQFF.